This TCR beta chain was sequenced during a study of T-cell reconstitution after alpha-beta-depleted transplantation in children. The germline V and J ends were trimmed by 5 bases and 6 bases, with 8 bases remaining between them. The germline CDR1 and CDR2 sequences are SEHNR and FQNEAQ (reference sequence). The CDR3 loop spans 12 amino acids. In this sample, this clonotype turned up many times. Molecular barcoding with unique molecular identifiers was used for the TCRbeta library. TCRdb passed the PCR reads through MiXCR, listing each CDR3 protein once. The sample has about 150,000 distinct CDR3 sequences, around 10% seen once.

The chain couples TRBV7-9 to TRBJ2-1; D is unclear. Sample: PBMCs, taken before TCRalphabeta/CD19-depleted stem cell transplant. The receptor was derived from a boy aged 2 to 10 with acute myeloid leukemia, due to receive a stem cell transplant. The CDR3, as DNA: TGTGCCAGCAGCCCGACACTCAATGAGCAGTTCTTC. It specifies CASSPTLNEQFF. The entire variable domain, with the rest obtained from reference TRBV7-9 and TRBJ2-1, is as follows: DTGVSQNPRHKITKRGQNVTFRCDPISEHNRLYWYRQTLGQGPEFLTYFQNEAQLEKSRLLSDRFSAERPKGSFSTLEIQRTEQGDSAMYLCASSPTLNEQFFGPGTRLTVL.